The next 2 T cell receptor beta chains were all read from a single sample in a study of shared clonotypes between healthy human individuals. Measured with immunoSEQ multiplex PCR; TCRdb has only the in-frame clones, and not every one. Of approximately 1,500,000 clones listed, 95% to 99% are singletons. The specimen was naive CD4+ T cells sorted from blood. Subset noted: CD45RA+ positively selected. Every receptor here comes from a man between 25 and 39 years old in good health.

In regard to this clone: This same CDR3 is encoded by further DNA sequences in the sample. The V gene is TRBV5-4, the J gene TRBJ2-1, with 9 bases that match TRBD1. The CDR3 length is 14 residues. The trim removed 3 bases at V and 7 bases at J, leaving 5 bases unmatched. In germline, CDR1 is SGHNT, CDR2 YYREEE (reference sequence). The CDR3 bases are TGTGCCAGCAGCTCCGGACAGGGGAGGAATGAGCAGTTCTTC. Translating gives CASSSGQGRNEQFF.

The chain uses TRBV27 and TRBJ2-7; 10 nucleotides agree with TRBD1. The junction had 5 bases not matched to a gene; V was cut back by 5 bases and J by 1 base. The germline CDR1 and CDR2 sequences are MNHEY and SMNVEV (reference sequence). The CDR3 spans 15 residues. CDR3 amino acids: CASSGWDRGSYEQYF. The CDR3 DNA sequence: TGTGCCAGCAGTGGGTGGGACAGGGGATCCTACGAGCAGTACTTC.